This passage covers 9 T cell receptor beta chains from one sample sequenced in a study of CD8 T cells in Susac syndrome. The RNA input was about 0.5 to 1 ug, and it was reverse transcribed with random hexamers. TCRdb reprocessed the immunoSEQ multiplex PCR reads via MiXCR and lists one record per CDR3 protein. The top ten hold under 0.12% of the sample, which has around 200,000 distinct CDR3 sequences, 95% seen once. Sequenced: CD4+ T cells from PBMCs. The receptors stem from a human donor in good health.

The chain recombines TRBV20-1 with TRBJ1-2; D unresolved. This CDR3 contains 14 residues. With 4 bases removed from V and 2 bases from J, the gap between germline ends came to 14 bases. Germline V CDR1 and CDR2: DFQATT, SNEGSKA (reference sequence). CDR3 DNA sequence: TGCAGTGCTACCCCCCCGGGAGCAAACTATGGCTACACCTTC. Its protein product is CSATPPGANYGYTF.

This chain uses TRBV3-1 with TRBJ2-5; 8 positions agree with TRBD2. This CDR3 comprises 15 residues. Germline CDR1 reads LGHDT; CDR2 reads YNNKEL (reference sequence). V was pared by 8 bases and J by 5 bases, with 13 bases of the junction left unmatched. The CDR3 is CASSRGAGVMETQYF. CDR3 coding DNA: TGTGCCAGCTCCCGGGGAGCGGGGGTTATGGAGACCCAGTACTTC.

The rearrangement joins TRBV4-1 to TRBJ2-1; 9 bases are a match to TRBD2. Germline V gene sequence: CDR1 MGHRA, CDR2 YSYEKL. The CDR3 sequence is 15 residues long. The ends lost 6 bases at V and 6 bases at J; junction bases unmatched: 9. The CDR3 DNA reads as TGCGCCAGCAGTCAAAGGGCGGGAGGGCCCAATGAGCAGTTCTTC. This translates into CASSQRAGGPNEQFF.

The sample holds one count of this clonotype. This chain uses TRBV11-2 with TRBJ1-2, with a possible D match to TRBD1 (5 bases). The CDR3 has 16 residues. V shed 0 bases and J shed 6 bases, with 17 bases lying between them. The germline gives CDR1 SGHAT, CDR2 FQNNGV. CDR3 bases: TGTGCCAGCAGCTTAGATAGGTGGCAGGGAGGGGATGGCTACACCTTC. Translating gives CASSLDRWQGGDGYTF.

CDR3 bases: TGCAGTGCTAGCGATAACTATGGCTACACCTTC. It specifies CSASDNYGYTF. The V call is TRBV20-1, the J call TRBJ1-2; no clear D. This CDR3 spans 11 amino acids. V lost 3 bases and J lost 1, with 3 bases in between. CDR1 is DFQATT, CDR2 SNEGSKA, per germline (reference sequence).

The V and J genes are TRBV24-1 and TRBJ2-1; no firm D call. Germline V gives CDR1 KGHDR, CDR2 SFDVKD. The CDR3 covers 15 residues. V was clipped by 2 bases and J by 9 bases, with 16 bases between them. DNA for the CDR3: TGTGCCACCAGTGATTCACCTGTCCCCAACCGTGAGCAGTTCTTC. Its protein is CATSDSPVPNREQFF.

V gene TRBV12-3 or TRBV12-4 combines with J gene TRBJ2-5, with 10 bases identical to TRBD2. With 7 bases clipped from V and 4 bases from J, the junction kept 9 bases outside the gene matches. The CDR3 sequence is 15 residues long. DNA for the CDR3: TGTGCCAGCACCCGGAGGCTAGCGGGAGCAGAGACCCAGTACTTC. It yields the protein CASTRRLAGAETQYF.

DNA of the CDR3: TGTGCCAGCAGCTTAGCGAGTTCGGGCGAGCAGTACTTC. It codes for CASSLASSGEQYF. The chain employs TRBV7-9 and TRBJ2-7; D gene unclear. This CDR3 spans 13 amino acids. Trimming shortened V by 0 bases and J by 6 bases, and 9 bases separated the two germline ends. The germline CDR1 and CDR2 sequences are SEHNR and FQNEAQ (reference sequence). Based on the CDR3 plus reference TRBV7-9 and TRBJ2-7, the full variable domain is DTGVSQNPRHKITKRGQNVTFRCDPISEHNRLYWYRQTLGQGPEFLTYFQNEAQLEKSRLLSDRFSAERPKGSFSTLEIQRTEQGDSAMYLCASSLASSGEQYFGPGTRLTVT.

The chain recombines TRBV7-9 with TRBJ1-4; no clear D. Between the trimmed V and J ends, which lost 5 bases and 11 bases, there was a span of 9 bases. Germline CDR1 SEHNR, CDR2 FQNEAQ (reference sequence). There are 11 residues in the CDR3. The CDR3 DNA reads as TGTGCCAGCAGCGAGGGTGGGAAACTGTTTTTT. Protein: CASSEGGKLFF.